A selection of T cell receptor beta chains follows, all from one sample in a study of blood T cell repertoires in COVID-19. TCRdb's copy holds only in-frame clones and misses some; the assay was immunoSEQ multiplex PCR. This sample has roughly 80,000 clones, with 90% to 95% found just once. The specimen sequenced was peripheral blood. All receptors come from a man aged 60 to 75 with acute or convalescent COVID-19. CDR3s include the opening cysteine and the closing phenylalanine or tryptophan. The D gene is left open where the match is weak. Clone size is not always given. Where it is, it says once, few, many or a class for expanded clones.

V	size	D	J	CDR3	DNA
TRBV7-8	-	TRBD1	TRBJ1-5	CASSADRASNQPQHF	TGTGCCAGCAGCGCCGACAGGGCTAGCAATCAGCCCCAGCATTTT
TRBV7-8	-	-	TRBJ1-5	CASSSQGSNQPQHF	TGTGCCAGCAGCTCGCAGGGAAGCAATCAGCCCCAGCATTTT
TRBV2	-	TRBD1	TRBJ2-5	CASRRDRRETQYF	TGTGCCAGCAGGAGGGACAGACGAGAGACCCAGTACTTC
TRBV29-1	few	TRBD2	TRBJ2-1	CSVESGLAPNEQFF	TGCAGCGTTGAAAGCGGACTAGCGCCCAATGAGCAGTTCTTC
TRBV6-2/TRBV6-3	-	-	TRBJ2-7	CASSYSSSVPSYEQYF	TGTGCCAGCAGTTACTCGTCCAGCGTACCCTCCTACGAGCAGTACTTC
TRBV7-3	-	-	TRBJ2-2	CASSLSGGGGTGELFF	TGTGCCAGCAGCTTAAGCGGCGGGGGCGGCACCGGGGAGCTGTTTTTT
TRBV7-2	-	TRBD1	TRBJ1-2	CASSLQSGDRGYGYTF	TGTGCCAGCAGCTTACAGAGCGGGGACAGGGGATACGGCTACACCTTC
TRBV13	-	TRBD2	TRBJ2-4	CASSLGLAGGKNIQYF	TGTGCCAGCAGCTTAGGATTAGCGGGAGGTAAAAACATTCAGTACTTC
TRBV4-3	-	TRBD1	TRBJ1-1	CASSQIYRGHTEAFF	TGCGCCAGCAGCCAAATTTACAGGGGGCACACTGAAGCTTTCTTT
TRBV7-7	-	-	TRBJ2-2	CASSLAVGATGPRTGELFF	TGTGCTAGCAGCTTAGCGGTCGGGGCTACAGGGCCGAGGACCGGGGAGCTGTTTTTT
TRBV6-5	-	TRBD1	TRBJ1-5	CASRQGSSNQPQHF	TGTGCCAGCAGACAGGGGTCATCCAATCAGCCCCAGCATTTT
TRBV7-9	once	-	TRBJ2-3	CASSPFGLGADTQYF	TGTGCCAGCAGCCCGTTCGGGCTCGGGGCAGATACGCAGTATTTT
TRBV7-6	-	-	TRBJ2-5	CASSLGLGGAETQYF	TGTGCCAGCAGCTTAGGTCTAGGAGGGGCGGAGACCCAGTACTTC
TRBV19	-	TRBD1	TRBJ2-1	CASKGQGLYNEQFF	TGTGCCAGTAAGGGACAGGGCCTCTACAATGAGCAGTTCTTC
TRBV19	-	TRBD2	TRBJ2-1	CASSRLAGHNEQFF	TGTGCCAGTAGTCGATTAGCGGGTCACAATGAGCAGTTCTTC
TRBV6-1	few	TRBD2	TRBJ2-2	CASSDQGLAGGTGELFF	TGTGCCAGCAGTGACCAAGGACTAGCGGGGGGCACCGGGGAGCTGTTTTTT
TRBV5-1	-	TRBD2	TRBJ2-3	CASSLFGLADTQYF	TGCGCCAGCAGCTTGTTTGGACTAGCAGATACGCAGTATTTT
TRBV7-2	-	-	TRBJ2-7	CASSFSTASYEQYF	TGTGCCAGCAGCTTTAGCACGGCTTCCTACGAGCAGTACTTC
TRBV5-1	-	TRBD1	TRBJ2-4	CASSLGGQGPIQYF	TGCGCCAGCAGCTTGGGGGGACAGGGTCCTATTCAGTACTTC
TRBV29-1	once	TRBD1	TRBJ2-7	CSVLLGGSVYEQYF	TGCAGCGTTCTCTTAGGGGGCTCAGTCTACGAGCAGTACTTC
TRBV3-1/TRBV3-2	-	TRBD2	TRBJ2-2	CASSQDRGGRSGELFF	TGTGCCAGCAGCCAAGATCGCGGGGGTAGGTCCGGGGAGCTGTTTTTT
TRBV9	-	TRBD2	TRBJ2-5	CASSVGTSGSQETQYF	TGTGCCAGCAGCGTGGGGACTAGCGGGAGCCAAGAGACCCAGTACTTC
TRBV2	-	TRBD1	TRBJ1-2	CASTGQGLYYGYTF	TGTGCCAGCACGGGACAGGGGCTTTACTATGGCTACACCTTC
TRBV16	-	-	TRBJ1-6	CASSQSAGSNSPLHF	TGTGCCAGCAGCCAATCGGCCGGGTCCAATTCACCCCTCCACTTT
TRBV4-3	-	-	TRBJ1-1	CASSQDWGGQGEAFF	TGCGCCAGCAGCCAAGATTGGGGGGGGCAAGGTGAAGCTTTCTTT
TRBV7-2	-	-	TRBJ2-2	CASSLVREGELFF	TGTGCCAGCAGCTTAGTTCGGGAGGGGGAGCTGTTTTTT
TRBV19	-	TRBD1	TRBJ2-2	CASSGDRGRKANTGELFF	TGTGCCAGTAGTGGGGACAGGGGGCGAAAAGCGAACACCGGGGAGCTGTTTTTT
TRBV24-1	-	TRBD2	TRBJ2-1	CATSDFTSGRYNEQFF	TGTGCCACCAGTGATTTTACTAGCGGGCGTTACAATGAGCAGTTCTTC
TRBV6-5	-	TRBD1	TRBJ1-2	CASSSGTGSAYGYTF	TGTGCCAGCAGTTCCGGGACAGGGAGTGCCTATGGCTACACCTTC
TRBV24-1	-	-	TRBJ2-1	CATSDRVLQFF	TGTGCCACCAGTGACAGGGTATTGCAGTTCTTC
TRBV3-1/TRBV3-2	few	TRBD1	TRBJ2-3	CASSHIRTGTTDTQYF	TGTGCCAGCAGCCATATAAGGACAGGGACCACAGATACGCAGTATTTT
TRBV28	-	TRBD1	TRBJ2-7	CASSPAGQGFASYEQYF	TGTGCCAGCAGCCCCGCCGGACAGGGTTTCGCGTCCTACGAGCAGTACTTC
TRBV25-1	-	TRBD2	TRBJ2-5	CASNVAGEETQYF	TGTGCCAGCAACGTAGCGGGAGAAGAGACCCAGTACTTC
TRBV6-4	-	TRBD1	TRBJ1-5	CASSDKPDRGKHSNQPQHF	TGTGCCAGCAGTGACAAACCGGACAGGGGAAAACATAGCAATCAGCCCCAGCATTTT
TRBV2	-	TRBD2	TRBJ2-1	CASRPERDEYNEQFF	TGTGCCAGCAGGCCCGAGCGGGATGAATACAATGAGCAGTTCTTC
TRBV27	-	-	TRBJ1-6	CASSLEPGGNSPLHF	TGTGCCAGCAGTTTAGAGCCCGGAGGTAATTCACCCCTCCACTTT
TRBV7-9	-	TRBD2	TRBJ2-1	CASSPGLAWYNEQFF	TGTGCCAGCAGCCCAGGACTAGCGTGGTACAATGAGCAGTTCTTC
TRBV18	-	TRBD1	TRBJ1-2	CASSLTPGQGRGYTF	TGTGCCAGCTCACTTACCCCGGGACAGGGCCGCGGCTACACCTTC
TRBV7-2	-	-	TRBJ2-7	CASSLKGQGYEQYF	TGTGCCAGCAGCCTTAAGGGCCAGGGCTACGAGCAGTACTTC
TRBV12-3/TRBV12-4	-	-	TRBJ1-2	CASSFVQGGYTF	TGTGCCAGCAGTTTTGTACAGGGCGGCTACACCTTC
TRBV5-1	-	-	TRBJ2-5	CASSLSLEHQETQYF	TGCGCCAGCAGCTTGTCTCTTGAACATCAAGAGACCCAGTACTTC
TRBV9	-	-	TRBJ1-3	CASSVGLARNSGNTIYF	TGTGCCAGCAGCGTAGGCCTCGCTAGGAACTCTGGAAACACCATATATTTT
TRBV7-2	once	-	TRBJ2-3	CASSQRTITYTQYF	TGTGCCAGCAGTCAACGGACTATCACGTATACGCAGTATTTT
TRBV6-5	once	-	TRBJ1-2	CASSYRMLGSYGYTF	TGTGCCAGCAGTTACCGTATGTTAGGGAGCTATGGCTACACCTTC
TRBV3-1/TRBV3-2	-	TRBD2	TRBJ2-7	CASSRTSGSYEQYF	TGTGCCAGCAGCCGGACTAGCGGGAGCTACGAGCAGTACTTC
TRBV6-5	-	TRBD1	TRBJ1-1	CATGGGGAFF	TGTGCCACAGGGGGCGGGGGAGCTTTCTTT
TRBV7-3	-	-	TRBJ1-2	CASSLDSLINYGYTF	TGTGCCAGCAGCCTCGACAGCCTGATTAACTATGGCTACACCTTC
TRBV19	-	TRBD1	TRBJ1-6	CASRTGDSYNSPLHF	TGTGCCAGCAGGACAGGGGACTCCTATAATTCACCCCTCCACTTT
TRBV4-2	-	TRBD2	TRBJ2-1	CASSQVGGDYNEQFF	TGTGCCAGCAGCCAAGTCGGGGGGGATTACAATGAGCAGTTCTTC
TRBV6-5	-	-	TRBJ1-1	CASSYGQNTEAFF	TGTGCCAGCAGTTACGGCCAGAACACTGAAGCTTTCTTT
TRBV28	-	-	TRBJ2-7	CASSLAWQAAEQYF	TGTGCCAGCAGTTTAGCCTGGCAGGCCGCCGAGCAGTACTTC